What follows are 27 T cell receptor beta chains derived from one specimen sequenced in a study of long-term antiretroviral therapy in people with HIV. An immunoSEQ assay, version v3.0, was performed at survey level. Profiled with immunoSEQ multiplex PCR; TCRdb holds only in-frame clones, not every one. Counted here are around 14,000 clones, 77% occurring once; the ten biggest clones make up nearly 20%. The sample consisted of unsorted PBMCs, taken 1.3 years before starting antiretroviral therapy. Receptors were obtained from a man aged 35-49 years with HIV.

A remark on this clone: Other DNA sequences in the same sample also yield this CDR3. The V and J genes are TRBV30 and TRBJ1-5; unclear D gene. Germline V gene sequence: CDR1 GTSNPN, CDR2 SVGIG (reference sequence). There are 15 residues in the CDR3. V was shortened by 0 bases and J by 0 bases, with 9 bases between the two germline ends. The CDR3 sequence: CAWSVRGFSNQPQHF. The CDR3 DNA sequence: TGTGCCTGGAGTGTAAGAGGATTTAGCAATCAGCCCCAGCATTTT.

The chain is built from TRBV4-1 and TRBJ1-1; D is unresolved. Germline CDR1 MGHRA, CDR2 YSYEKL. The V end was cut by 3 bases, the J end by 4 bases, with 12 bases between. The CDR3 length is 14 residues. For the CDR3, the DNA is TGCGCCAGCAGCCATCCTAGTGGAGGCACTGAAGCTTTCTTT. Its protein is CASSHPSGGTEAFF.

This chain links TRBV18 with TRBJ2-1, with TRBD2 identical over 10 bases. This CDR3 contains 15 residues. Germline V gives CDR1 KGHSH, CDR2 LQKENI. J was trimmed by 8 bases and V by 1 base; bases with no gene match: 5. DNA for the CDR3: TGTGCCAGCTCACCACTGAGCGGGGGGGAGGATGAGCAGTTCTTC. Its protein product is CASSPLSGGEDEQFF.

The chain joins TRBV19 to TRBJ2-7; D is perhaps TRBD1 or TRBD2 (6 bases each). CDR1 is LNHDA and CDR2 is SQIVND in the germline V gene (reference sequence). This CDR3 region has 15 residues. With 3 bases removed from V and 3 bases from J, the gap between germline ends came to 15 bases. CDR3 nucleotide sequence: TGTGCCAGTAGTATTCTCCCGGGGGCCGGCTACGAGCAGTACTTC. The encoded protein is CASSILPGAGYEQYF.

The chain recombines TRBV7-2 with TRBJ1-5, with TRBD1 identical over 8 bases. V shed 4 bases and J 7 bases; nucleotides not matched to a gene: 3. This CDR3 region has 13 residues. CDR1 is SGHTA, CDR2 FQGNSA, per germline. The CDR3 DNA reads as TGTGCCAGCAGCTCGGACAGGGACCAGCCCCAGCATTTT. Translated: CASSSDRDQPQHF.

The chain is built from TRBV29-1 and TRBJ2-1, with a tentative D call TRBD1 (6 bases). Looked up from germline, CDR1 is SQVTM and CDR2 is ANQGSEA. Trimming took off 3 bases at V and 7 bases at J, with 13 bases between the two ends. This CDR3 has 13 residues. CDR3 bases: TGCAGCGTTGACCGCAACACAGGGAATGAGCAGTTCTTC. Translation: CSVDRNTGNEQFF.

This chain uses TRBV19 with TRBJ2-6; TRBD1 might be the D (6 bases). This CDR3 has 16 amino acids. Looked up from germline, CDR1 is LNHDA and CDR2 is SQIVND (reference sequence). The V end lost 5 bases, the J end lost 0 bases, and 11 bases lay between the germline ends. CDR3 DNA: TGTGCCAGTAGTCCTCACAGGGCCTCTGGGGCCAACGTCCTGACTTTC. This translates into CASSPHRASGANVLTF. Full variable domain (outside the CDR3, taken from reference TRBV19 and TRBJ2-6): DGGITQSPKYLFRKEGQNVTLSCEQNLNHDAMYWYRQDPGQGLRLIYYSQIVNDFQKGDIAEGYSVSREKKESFPLTVTSAQKNPTAFYLCASSPHRASGANVLTFGAGSRLTVL.

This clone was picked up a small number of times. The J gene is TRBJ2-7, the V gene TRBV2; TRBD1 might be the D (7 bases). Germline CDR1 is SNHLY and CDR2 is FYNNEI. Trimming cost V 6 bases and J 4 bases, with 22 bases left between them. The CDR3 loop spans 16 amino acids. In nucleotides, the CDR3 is TGTGCCAGCAGCCCCAAAGGGGCAGGGGGAGGATACGAGCAGTACTTC. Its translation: CASSPKGAGGGYEQYF.

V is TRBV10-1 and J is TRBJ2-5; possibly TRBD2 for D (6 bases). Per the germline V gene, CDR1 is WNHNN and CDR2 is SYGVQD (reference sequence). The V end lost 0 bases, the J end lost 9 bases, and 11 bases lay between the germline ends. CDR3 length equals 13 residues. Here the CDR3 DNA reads TGCGCCAGCAGTGAGTCGGGGGTAGCGGCCCAGTACTTC. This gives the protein CASSESGVAAQYF.

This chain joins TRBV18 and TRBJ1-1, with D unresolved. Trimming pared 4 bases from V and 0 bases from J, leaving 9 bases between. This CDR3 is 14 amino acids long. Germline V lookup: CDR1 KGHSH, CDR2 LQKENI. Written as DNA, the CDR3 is TGTGCCAGCTCACACGGCCTCATGAACACTGAAGCTTTCTTT. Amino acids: CASSHGLMNTEAFF.

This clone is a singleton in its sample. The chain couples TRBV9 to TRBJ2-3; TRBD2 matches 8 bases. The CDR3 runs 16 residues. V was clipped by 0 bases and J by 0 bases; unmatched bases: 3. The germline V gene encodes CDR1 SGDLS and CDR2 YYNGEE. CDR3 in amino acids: CASSVGTSPSTDTQYF. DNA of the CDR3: TGTGCCAGCAGCGTAGGGACTAGCCCGAGCACAGATACGCAGTATTTT.

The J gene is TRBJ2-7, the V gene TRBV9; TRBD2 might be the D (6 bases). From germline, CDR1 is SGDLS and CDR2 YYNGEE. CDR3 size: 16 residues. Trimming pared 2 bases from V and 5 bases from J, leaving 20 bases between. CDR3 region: CASSVTAGLSVNEQYF. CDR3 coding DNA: TGTGCCAGCAGCGTTACGGCGGGACTTTCCGTCAACGAGCAGTACTTC.

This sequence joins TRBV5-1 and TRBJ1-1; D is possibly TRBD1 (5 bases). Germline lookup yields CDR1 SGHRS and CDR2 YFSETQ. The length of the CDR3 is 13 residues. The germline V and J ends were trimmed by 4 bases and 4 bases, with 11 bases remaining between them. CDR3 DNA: TGCGCCAGCAGCAATCTGGGGGGCACTGAAGCTTTCTTT. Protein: CASSNLGGTEAFF. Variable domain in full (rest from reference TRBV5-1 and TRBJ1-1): KAGVTQTPRYLIKTRGQQVTLSCSPISGHRSVSWYQQTPGQGLQFLFEYFSETQRNKGNFPGRFSGRQFSNSRSEMNVSTLELGDSALYLCASSNLGGTEAFFGQGTRLTVV.

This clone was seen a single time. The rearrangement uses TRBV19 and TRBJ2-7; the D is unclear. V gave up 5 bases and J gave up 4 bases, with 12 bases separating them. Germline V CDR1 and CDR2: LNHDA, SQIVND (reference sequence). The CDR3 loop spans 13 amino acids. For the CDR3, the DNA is TGTGCCAGTAGTCCTAATGTCGGGTACGAGCAGTACTTC. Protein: CASSPNVGYEQYF.

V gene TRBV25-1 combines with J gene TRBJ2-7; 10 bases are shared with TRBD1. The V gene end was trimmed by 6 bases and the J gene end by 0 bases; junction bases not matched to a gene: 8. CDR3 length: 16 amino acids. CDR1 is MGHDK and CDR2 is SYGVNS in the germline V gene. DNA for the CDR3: TGTGCCAGCAGAAGGGGACAGGGGACAAGCTCCTACGAGCAGTACTTC. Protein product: CASRRGQGTSSYEQYF.

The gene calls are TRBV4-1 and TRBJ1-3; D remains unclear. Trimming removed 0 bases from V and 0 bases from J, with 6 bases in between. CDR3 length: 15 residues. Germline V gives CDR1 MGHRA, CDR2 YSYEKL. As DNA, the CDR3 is TGCGCCAGCAGCCAAGATCGGATCTCTGGAAACACCATATATTTT. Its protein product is CASSQDRISGNTIYF.

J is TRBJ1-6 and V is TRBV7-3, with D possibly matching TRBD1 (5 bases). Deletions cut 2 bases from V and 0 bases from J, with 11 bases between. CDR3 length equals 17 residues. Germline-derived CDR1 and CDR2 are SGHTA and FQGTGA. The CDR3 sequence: CASSLSGGLSYNSPLHF. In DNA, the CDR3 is TGTGCCAGCAGCTTATCGGGGGGACTCTCCTATAATTCACCCCTCCACTTT.

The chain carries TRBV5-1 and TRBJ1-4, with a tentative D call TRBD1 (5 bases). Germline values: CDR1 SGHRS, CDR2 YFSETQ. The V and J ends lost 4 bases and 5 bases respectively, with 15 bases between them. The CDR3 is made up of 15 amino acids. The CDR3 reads CASSVPGGVNEKLFF. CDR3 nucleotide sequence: TGCGCCAGCAGCGTTCCTGGGGGTGTAAATGAAAAACTGTTTTTT.

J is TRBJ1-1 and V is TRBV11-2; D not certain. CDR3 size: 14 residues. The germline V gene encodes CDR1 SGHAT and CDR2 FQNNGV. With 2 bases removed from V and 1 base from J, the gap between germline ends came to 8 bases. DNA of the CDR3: TGTGCCAGCAGCTTAACCCAGAGGAACACTGAAGCTTTCTTT. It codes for CASSLTQRNTEAFF.

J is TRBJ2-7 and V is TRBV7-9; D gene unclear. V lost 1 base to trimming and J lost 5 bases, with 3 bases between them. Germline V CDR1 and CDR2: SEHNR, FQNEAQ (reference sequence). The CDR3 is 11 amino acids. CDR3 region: CASSLDHEQYF. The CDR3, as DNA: TGTGCCAGCAGCTTAGATCACGAGCAGTACTTC.

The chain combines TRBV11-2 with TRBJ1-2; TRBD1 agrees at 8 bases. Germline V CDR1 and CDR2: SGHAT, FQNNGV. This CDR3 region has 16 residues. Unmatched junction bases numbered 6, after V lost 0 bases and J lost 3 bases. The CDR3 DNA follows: TGTGCCAGCAGCTTAGATTGGGACAGGCGTCACTATGGCTACACCTTC. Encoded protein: CASSLDWDRRHYGYTF.

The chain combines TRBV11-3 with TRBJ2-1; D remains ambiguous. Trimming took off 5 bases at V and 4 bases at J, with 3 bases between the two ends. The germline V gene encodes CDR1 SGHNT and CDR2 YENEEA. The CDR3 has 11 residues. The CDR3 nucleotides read TGTGCCAGCAGCGGTTACAATGAGCAGTTCTTC. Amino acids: CASSGYNEQFF.

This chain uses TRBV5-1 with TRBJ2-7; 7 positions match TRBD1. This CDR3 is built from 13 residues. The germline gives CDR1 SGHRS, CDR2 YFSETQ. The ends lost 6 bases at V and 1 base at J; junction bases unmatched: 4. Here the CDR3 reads CASTDRVSYEQYF. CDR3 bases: TGCGCCAGCACCGACAGGGTTTCCTACGAGCAGTACTTC. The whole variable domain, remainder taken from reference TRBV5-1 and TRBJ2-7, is KAGVTQTPRYLIKTRGQQVTLSCSPISGHRSVSWYQQTPGQGLQFLFEYFSETQRNKGNFPGRFSGRQFSNSRSEMNVSTLELGDSALYLCASTDRVSYEQYFGPGTRLTVT.

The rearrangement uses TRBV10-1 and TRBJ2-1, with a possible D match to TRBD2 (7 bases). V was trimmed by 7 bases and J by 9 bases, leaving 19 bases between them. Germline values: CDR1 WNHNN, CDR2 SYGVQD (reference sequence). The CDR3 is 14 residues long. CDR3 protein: CASIEGGQGIEQFF. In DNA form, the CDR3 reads TGCGCCAGCATCGAGGGGGGGCAGGGTATTGAGCAGTTCTTC.

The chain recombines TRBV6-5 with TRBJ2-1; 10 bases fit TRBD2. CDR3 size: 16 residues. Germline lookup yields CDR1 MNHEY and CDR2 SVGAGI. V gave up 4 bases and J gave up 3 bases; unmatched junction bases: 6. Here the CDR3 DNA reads TGTGCCAGCAGTTCGCGACTAGCGGGTTTCTACAATGAGCAGTTCTTC. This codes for CASSSRLAGFYNEQFF.

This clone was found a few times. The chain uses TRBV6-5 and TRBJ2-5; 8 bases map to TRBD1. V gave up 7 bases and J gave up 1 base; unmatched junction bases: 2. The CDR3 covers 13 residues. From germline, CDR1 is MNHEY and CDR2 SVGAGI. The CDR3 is CASIQGAQETQYF. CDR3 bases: TGTGCCAGCATCCAGGGGGCCCAAGAGACCCAGTACTTC.

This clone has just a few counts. The CDR3 spells CASSPTTGQGGGEGYTF. The CDR3 DNA is TGCGCCAGCAGTCCTACGACGGGACAGGGGGGAGGAGAAGGCTACACCTTC. The chain recombines TRBV5-1 with TRBJ1-2; TRBD1 aligns across 11 bases. The CDR3 runs 17 residues. Germline V gene lookup returns CDR1 SGHRS and CDR2 YFSETQ. After removal of 5 bases from V and 8 bases from J, the junction contained 17 bases not matched to a gene.